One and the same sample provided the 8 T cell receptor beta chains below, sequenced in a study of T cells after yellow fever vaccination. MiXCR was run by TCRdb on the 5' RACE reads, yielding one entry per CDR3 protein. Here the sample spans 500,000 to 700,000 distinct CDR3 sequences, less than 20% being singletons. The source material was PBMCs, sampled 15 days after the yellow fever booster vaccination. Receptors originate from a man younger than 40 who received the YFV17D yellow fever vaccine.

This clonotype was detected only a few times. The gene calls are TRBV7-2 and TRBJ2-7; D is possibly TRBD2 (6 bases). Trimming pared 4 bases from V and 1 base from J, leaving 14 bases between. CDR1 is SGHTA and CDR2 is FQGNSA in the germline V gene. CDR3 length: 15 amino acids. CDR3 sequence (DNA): TGTGCCAGCAGCTCCTTCGCGGGGAGGTCCTACGAGCAGTACTTC. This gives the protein CASSSFAGRSYEQYF.

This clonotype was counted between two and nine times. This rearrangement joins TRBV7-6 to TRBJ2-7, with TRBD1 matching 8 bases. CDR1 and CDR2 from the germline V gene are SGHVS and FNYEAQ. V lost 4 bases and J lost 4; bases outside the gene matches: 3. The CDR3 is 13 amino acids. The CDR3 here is CASSSGGIYEQYF. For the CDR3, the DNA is TGTGCCAGCAGCTCAGGGGGCATATACGAGCAGTACTTC. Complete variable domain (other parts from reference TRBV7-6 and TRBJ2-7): GAGVSQSPRYKVTKRGQDVALRCDPISGHVSLYWYRQALGQGPEFLTYFNYEAQQDKSGLPNDRFSAERPEGSISTLTIQRTEQRDSAMYRCASSSGGIYEQYFGPGTRLTVT.

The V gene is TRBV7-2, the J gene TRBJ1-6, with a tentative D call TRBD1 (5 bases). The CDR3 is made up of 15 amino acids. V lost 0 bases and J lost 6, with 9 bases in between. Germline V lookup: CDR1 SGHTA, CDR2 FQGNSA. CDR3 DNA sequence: TGTGCCAGCAGCTTAGCCCGGGGCCTTAATTCACCCCTCCACTTT. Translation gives CASSLARGLNSPLHF. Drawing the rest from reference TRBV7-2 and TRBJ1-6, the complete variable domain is GAGVSQSPSNKVTEKGKDVELRCDPISGHTALYWYRQSLGQGLEFLIYFQGNSAPDKSGLPSDRFSAERTGGSVSTLTIQRTQQEDSAVYLCASSLARGLNSPLHFGNGTRLTVT.

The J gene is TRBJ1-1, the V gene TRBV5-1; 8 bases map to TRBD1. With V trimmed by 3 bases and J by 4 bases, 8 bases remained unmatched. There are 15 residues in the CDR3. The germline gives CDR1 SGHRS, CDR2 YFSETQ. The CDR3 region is CASSSWTGRVTEAFF. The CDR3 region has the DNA TGCGCCAGCAGCTCCTGGACAGGGCGGGTCACTGAAGCTTTCTTT.

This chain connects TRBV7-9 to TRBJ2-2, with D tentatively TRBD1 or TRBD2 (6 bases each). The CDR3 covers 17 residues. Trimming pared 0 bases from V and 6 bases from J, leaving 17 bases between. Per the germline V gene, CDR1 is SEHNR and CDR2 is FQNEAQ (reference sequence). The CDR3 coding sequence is TGTGCCAGCAGCTTAGCGGGATCTCGGGGGCCGGCCGGGGAGCTGTTTTTT. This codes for CASSLAGSRGPAGELFF.

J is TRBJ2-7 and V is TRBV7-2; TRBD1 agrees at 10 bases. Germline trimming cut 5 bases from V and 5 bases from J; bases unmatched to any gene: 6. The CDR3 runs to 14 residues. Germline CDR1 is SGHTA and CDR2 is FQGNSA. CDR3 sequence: CASSRGTGADEQYF. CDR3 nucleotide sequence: TGTGCCAGCAGCCGTGGGACAGGGGCGGACGAGCAGTACTTC. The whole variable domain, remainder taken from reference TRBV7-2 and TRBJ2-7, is GAGVSQSPSNKVTEKGKDVELRCDPISGHTALYWYRQSLGQGLEFLIYFQGNSAPDKSGLPSDRFSAERTGGSVSTLTIQRTQQEDSAVYLCASSRGTGADEQYFGPGTRLTVT.

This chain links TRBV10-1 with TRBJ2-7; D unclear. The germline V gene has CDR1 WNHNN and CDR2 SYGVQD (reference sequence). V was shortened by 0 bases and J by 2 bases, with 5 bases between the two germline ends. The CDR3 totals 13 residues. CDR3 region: CASSESDAYEQYF. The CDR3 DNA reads TGCGCCAGCAGTGAGTCGGACGCCTACGAGCAGTACTTC.

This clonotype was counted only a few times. CDR3 DNA: TGTGCCAGCAGCTACGCAGCGATGAGCTACGAGCAGTACTTC. Residues: CASSYAAMSYEQYF. The J gene is TRBJ2-7, the V gene TRBV7-6; D gene ambiguous. Trimming removed 4 bases at V and 3 bases at J, with 13 bases between. CDR1 SGHVS and CDR2 FNYEAQ come from the germline V gene. This CDR3 is built from 14 residues.